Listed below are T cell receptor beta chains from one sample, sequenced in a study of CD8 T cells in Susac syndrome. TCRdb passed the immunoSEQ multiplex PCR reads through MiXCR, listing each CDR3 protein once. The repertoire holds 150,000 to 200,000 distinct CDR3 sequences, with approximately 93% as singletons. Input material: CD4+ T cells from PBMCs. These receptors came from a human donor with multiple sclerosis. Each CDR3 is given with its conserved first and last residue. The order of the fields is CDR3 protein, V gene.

cdr3_aa: CASSPMGGYEQYF
v_call: TRBV7-3

cdr3_aa: CASSVSVGETQYF
v_call: TRBV2

cdr3_aa: CASSFRDRDYEQYF
v_call: TRBV7-2

cdr3_aa: CASSLRTAEETQYF
v_call: TRBV5-1

cdr3_aa: CASSLSGVGDTQYF
v_call: TRBV7-8

cdr3_aa: CSASGAGGGYTF
v_call: TRBV20-1

cdr3_aa: CSARPGQTQYF
v_call: TRBV20-1

cdr3_aa: CASSLGVYANTEAFF
v_call: TRBV18

cdr3_aa: CASSLGVLAGIPGELFF
v_call: TRBV11-2

cdr3_aa: CASSLLVGQGNQPQHF
v_call: TRBV12-3/TRBV12-4

cdr3_aa: CASSSWTLGQETQYF
v_call: TRBV7-2

cdr3_aa: CASSLGSVSTDTQYF
v_call: TRBV5-1

cdr3_aa: CASTFRSGANVLTF
v_call: TRBV2

cdr3_aa: CSARLPQGTEKLFF
v_call: TRBV20-1

cdr3_aa: CASSSLDRINTIYF
v_call: TRBV7-2

cdr3_aa: CASSPQGQGGQPQHF
v_call: TRBV12-3/TRBV12-4

cdr3_aa: CASLRDLGQETQYF
v_call: TRBV7-2

cdr3_aa: CASREGDTQYF
v_call: TRBV2

cdr3_aa: CASSQRTPRAGGTDTQYF
v_call: TRBV4-2

cdr3_aa: CASSLAFTGDGYTF
v_call: TRBV5-4

cdr3_aa: CASSAYRDLNTEAFF
v_call: TRBV12-3/TRBV12-4

cdr3_aa: CSARGEVNSYEQYF
v_call: TRBV20-1

cdr3_aa: CASMGTVTLETQYF
v_call: TRBV6-1

cdr3_aa: CASSFPGTGTYEQYF
v_call: TRBV28

cdr3_aa: CASSLRRSSYEQYF
v_call: TRBV5-1

cdr3_aa: CASGASQETQYF
v_call: TRBV19

cdr3_aa: CASSLRTSGRANIQYF
v_call: TRBV12-3/TRBV12-4

cdr3_aa: CASSDILSGANVLTF
v_call: TRBV18

cdr3_aa: CASSSRRSRDRTNYGYTF
v_call: TRBV7-8

cdr3_aa: CASSARESGGYEQYF
v_call: TRBV9

cdr3_aa: CASSLDVSGRLRFF
v_call: TRBV5-4

cdr3_aa: CASSQSLAANYGYTF
v_call: TRBV4-3

cdr3_aa: CAIRGTSGEYEQYF
v_call: TRBV10-3

cdr3_aa: CASSWIAGELFF
v_call: TRBV7-2

cdr3_aa: CASSLGTVGEETQYF
v_call: TRBV5-1

cdr3_aa: CASSQGGGGPSYNEQFF
v_call: TRBV4-2